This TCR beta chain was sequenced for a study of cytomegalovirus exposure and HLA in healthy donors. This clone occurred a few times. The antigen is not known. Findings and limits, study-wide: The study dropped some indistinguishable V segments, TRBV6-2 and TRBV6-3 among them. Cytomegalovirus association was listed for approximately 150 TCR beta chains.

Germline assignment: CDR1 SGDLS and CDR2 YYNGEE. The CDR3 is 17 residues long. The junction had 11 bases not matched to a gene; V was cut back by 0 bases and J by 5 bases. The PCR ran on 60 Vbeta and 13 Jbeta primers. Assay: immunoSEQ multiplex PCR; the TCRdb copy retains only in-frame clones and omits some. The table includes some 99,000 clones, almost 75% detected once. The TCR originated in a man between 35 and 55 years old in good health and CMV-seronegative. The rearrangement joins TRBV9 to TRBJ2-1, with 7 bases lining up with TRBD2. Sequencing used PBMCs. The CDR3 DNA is TGTGCCAGCAGCGTAGAGGGCTGGGGACTAACAGACAATGAGCAGTTCTTC. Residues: CASSVEGWGLTDNEQFF.